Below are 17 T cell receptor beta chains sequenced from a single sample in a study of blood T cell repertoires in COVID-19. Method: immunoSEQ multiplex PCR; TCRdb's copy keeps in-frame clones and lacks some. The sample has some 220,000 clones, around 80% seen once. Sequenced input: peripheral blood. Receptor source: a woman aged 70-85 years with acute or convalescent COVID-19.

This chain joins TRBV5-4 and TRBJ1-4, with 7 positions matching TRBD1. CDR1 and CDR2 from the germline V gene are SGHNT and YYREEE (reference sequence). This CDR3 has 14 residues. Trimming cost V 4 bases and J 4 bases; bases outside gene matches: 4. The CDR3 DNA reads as TGTGCCAGCAGCCCGGGACAGAATAATGAAAAACTGTTTTTT. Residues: CASSPGQNNEKLFF.

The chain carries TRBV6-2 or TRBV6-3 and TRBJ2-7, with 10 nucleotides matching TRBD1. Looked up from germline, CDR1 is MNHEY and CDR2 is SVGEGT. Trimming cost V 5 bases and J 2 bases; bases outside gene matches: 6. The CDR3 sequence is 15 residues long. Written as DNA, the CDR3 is TGTGCCAGCAGTACGTGGACAGGGGGGACCTACGAGCAGTACTTC. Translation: CASSTWTGGTYEQYF.

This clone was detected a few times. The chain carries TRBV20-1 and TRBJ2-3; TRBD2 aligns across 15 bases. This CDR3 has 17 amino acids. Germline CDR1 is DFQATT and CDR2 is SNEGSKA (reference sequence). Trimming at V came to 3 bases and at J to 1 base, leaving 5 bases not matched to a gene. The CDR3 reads CSASGLAGGPGTDTQYF. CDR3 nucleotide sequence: TGCAGTGCTAGTGGACTAGCGGGGGGGCCGGGCACAGATACGCAGTATTTT.

The CDR3 coding sequence is TGTGCCAGCAGTTATCAGGGGCACACTGAAGCTTTCTTT. Encoded protein: CASSYQGHTEAFF. The gene calls are TRBV6-2 or TRBV6-3 and TRBJ1-1, with a possible D match to TRBD1 (6 bases). This CDR3 contains 13 residues. The V and J ends lost 3 bases and 3 bases respectively, with 8 bases between them. CDR1 and CDR2 (germline): MNHEY, SVGEGT.

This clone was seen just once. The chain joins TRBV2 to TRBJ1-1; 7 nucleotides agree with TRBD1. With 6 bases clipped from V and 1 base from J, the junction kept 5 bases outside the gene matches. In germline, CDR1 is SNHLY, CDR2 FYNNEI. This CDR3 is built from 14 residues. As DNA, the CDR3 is TGTGCCAGCAGGCAGGGGGGCCCGAACACTGAAGCTTTCTTT. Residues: CASRQGGPNTEAFF.

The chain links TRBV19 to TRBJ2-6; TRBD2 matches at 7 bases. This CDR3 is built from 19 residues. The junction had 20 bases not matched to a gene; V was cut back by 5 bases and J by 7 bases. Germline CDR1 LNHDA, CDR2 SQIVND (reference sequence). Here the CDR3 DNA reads TGTGCCAGTAGTCCCCAGCCCGGGACTACAAAACTAGGTGCCAACGTCCTGACTTTC. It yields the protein CASSPQPGTTKLGANVLTF. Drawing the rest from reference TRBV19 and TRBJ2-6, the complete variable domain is DGGITQSPKYLFRKEGQNVTLSCEQNLNHDAMYWYRQDPGQGLRLIYYSQIVNDFQKGDIAEGYSVSREKKESFPLTVTSAQKNPTAFYLCASSPQPGTTKLGANVLTFGAGSRLTVL.

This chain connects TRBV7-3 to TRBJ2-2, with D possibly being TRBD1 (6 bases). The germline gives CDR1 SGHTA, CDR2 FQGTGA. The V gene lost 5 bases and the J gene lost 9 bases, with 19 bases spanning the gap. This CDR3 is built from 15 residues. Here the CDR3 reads CASSQRPDSDRELFF. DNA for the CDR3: TGTGCCAGCAGCCAACGACCGGACAGCGACAGGGAGCTGTTTTTT. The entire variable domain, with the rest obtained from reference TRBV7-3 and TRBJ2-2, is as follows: GAGVSQTPSNKVTEKGKYVELRCDPISGHTALYWYRQSLGQGPEFLIYFQGTGAADDSGLPNDRFFAVRPEGSVSTLKIQRTERGDSAVYLCASSQRPDSDRELFFGEGSRLTVL.

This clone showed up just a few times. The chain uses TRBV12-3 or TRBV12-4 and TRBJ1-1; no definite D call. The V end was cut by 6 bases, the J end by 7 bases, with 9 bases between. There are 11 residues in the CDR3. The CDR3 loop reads CASRLRNEAFF. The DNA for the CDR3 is TGTGCCAGCAGACTTAGAAATGAAGCTTTCTTT.

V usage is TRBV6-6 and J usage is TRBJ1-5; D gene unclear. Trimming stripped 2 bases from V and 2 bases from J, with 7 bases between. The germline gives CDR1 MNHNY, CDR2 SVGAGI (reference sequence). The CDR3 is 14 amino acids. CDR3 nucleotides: TGTGCCAGCAGTTACGGGCAGGGCAATCAGCCCCAGCATTTT. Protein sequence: CASSYGQGNQPQHF.

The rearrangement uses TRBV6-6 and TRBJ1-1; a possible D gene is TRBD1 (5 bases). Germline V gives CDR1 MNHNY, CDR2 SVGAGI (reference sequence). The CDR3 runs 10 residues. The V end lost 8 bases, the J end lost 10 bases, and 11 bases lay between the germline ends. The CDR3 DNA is TGTGCCAGCGGGACTTATGTAGCTTTCTTT. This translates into CASGTYVAFF.

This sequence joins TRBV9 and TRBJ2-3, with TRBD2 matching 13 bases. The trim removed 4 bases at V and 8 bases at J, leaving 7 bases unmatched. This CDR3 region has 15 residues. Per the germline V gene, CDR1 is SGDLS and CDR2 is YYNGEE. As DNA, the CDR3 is TGTGCCAGCAGCTCGACTAGCGGGGGGTCAAGTACGCAGTATTTT. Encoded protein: CASSSTSGGSSTQYF.

DNA of the CDR3: TGTGCCAGCAGCGCGACAGCCGACACTGAAGCTTTCTTT. Translated, it gives CASSATADTEAFF. This chain connects TRBV7-3 to TRBJ1-1, with D possibly being TRBD1 (5 bases). The CDR3 is 13 amino acids. Germline values: CDR1 SGHTA, CDR2 FQGTGA. V was cut by 5 bases and J by 3 bases, with 10 bases left in between.

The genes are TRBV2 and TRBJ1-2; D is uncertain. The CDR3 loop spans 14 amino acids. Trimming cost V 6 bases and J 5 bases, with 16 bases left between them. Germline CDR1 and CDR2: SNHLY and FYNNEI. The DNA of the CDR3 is TGTGCCAGCAGGATTTACGCGGCTGAGTATGGCTACACCTTC. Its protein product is CASRIYAAEYGYTF. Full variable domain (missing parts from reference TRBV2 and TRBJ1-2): EPEVTQTPSHQVTQMGQEVILRCVPISNHLYFYWYRQILGQKVEFLVSFYNNEISEKSEIFDDQFSVERPDGSNFTLKIRSTKLEDSAMYFCASRIYAAEYGYTFGSGTRLTVV.

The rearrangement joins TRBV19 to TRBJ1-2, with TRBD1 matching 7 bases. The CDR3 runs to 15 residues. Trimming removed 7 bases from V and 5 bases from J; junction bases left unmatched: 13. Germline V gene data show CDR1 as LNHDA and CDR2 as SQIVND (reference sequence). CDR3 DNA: TGTGCCAGTAATAATAACAAGGGGGCGCGGTATGGCTACACCTTC. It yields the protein CASNNNKGARYGYTF.

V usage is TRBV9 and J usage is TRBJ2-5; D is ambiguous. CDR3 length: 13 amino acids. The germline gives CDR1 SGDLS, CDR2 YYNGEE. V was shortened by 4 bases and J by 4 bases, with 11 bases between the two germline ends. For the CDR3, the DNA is TGTGCCAGCAGCCCCCGGGTTTCAGAGACCCAGTACTTC. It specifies CASSPRVSETQYF.

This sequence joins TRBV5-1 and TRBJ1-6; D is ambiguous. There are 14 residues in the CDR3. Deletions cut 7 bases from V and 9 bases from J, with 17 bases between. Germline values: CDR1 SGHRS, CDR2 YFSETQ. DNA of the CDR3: TGCGCCAGCGGCCATGGGAGTGAGGGTTCACCCCTCCACTTT. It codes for CASGHGSEGSPLHF. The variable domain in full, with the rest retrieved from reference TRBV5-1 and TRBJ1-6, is KAGVTQTPRYLIKTRGQQVTLSCSPISGHRSVSWYQQTPGQGLQFLFEYFSETQRNKGNFPGRFSGRQFSNSRSEMNVSTLELGDSALYLCASGHGSEGSPLHFGNGTRLTVT.

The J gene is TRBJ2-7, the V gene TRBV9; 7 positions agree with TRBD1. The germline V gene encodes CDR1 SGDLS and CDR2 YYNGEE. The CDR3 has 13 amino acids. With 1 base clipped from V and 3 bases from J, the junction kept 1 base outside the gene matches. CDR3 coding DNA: TGTGCCAGCAGCGTAACAGGGGACTACGAGCAGTACTTC. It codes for CASSVTGDYEQYF.